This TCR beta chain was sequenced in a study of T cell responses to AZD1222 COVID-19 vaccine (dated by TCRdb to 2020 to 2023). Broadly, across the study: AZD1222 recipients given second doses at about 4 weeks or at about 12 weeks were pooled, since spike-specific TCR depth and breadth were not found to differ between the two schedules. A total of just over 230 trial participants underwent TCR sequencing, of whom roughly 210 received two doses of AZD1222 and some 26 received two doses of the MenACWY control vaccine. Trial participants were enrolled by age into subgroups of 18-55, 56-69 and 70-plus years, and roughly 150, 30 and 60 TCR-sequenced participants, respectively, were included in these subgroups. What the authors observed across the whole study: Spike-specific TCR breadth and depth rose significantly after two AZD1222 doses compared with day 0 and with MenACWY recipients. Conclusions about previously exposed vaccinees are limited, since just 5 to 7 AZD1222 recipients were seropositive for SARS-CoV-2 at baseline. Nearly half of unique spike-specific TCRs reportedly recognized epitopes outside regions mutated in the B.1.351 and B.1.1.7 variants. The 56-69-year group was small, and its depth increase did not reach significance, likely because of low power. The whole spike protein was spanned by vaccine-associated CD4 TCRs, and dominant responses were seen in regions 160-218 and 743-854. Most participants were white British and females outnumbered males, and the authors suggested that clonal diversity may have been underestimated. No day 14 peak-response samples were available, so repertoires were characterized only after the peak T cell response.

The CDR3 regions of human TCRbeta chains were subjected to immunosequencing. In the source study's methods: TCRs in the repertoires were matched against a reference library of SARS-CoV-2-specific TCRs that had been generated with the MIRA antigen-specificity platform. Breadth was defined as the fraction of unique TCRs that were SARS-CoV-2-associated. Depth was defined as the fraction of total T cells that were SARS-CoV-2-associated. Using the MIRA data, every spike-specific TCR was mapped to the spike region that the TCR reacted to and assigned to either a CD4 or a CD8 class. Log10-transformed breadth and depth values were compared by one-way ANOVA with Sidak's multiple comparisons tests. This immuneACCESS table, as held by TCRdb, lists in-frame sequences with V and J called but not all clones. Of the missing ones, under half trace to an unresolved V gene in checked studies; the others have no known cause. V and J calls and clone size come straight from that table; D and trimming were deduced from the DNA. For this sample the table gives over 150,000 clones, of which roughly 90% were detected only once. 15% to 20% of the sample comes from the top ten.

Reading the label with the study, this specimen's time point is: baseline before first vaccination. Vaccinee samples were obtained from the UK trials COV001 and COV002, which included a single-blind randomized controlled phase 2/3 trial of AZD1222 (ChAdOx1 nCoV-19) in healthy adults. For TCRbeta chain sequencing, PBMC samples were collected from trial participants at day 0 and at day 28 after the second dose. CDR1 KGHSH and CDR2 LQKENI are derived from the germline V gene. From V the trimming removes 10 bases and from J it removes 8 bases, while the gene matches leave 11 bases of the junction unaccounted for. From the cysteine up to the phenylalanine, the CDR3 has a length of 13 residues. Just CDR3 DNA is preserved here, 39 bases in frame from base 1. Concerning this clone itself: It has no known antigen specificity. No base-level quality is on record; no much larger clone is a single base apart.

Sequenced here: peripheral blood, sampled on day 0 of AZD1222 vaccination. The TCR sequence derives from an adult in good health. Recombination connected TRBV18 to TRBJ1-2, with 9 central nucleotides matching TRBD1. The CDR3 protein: CATEDRGINGYTF. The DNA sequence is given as TGTGCCACCGAGGACAGGGGAATTAACGGCTACACCTTC.